These 16 T cell receptor beta chains originate from one sample sequenced in a study of CD8 T cells in Susac syndrome. An input of about 0.5 to 1 ug of RNA was subjected to reverse transcription using random hexamers. Via MiXCR, TCRdb re-called the immunoSEQ multiplex PCR reads, giving one row per CDR3 protein. This table holds a few hundred thousand distinct CDR3 sequences, 92% found once. The sample taken for sequencing was CD8+ T cells from PBMCs. Source of these receptors: a human donor with multiple sclerosis.

The chain joins TRBV2 to TRBJ1-5; D gene unclear. CDR1 is SNHLY and CDR2 is FYNNEI in the germline V gene. The germline V and J ends were trimmed by 7 bases and 1 base, with 11 bases remaining between them. This CDR3 spans 14 amino acids. CDR3 in DNA: TGTGCCAGCACCGAGGGTCCGAGCAATCAGCCCCAGCATTTT. It specifies CASTEGPSNQPQHF.

This chain links TRBV6-5 with TRBJ2-7; D might be TRBD2 (6 bases). The V gene lost 6 bases and the J gene lost 0 bases, with 12 bases spanning the gap. From germline, CDR1 is MNHEY and CDR2 SVGAGI. This CDR3 has 14 amino acids. CDR3 in DNA: TGTGCCAGCAGCCTCCGGGACTTCTCCTACGAGCAGTACTTC. This gives the protein CASSLRDFSYEQYF.

The CDR3 region is CASSSWTSGSEQYF. For the CDR3, the DNA is TGTGCCAGCAGCTCCTGGACTAGCGGTAGCGAGCAGTACTTC. The chain is built from TRBV13 and TRBJ2-7, with 10 nucleotides matching TRBD2. The CDR3 contains 14 residues. The junction had 6 bases not matched to a gene; V was cut back by 4 bases and J by 6 bases. CDR1 is PRHDT, CDR2 FYEKMQ, per germline (reference sequence).

This chain joins TRBV11-2 and TRBJ2-7; 12 nucleotides align to TRBD2. With 0 bases clipped from V and 3 bases from J, the junction kept 6 bases outside the gene matches. The CDR3 spans 17 residues. Looked up from germline, CDR1 is SGHAT and CDR2 is FQNNGV. In nucleotides, the CDR3 is TGTGCCAGCAGCTTAGACCCCGGACTAGCGGGGATCTACGAGCAGTACTTC. This gives the protein CASSLDPGLAGIYEQYF.

The chain couples TRBV30 to TRBJ2-7; D may match TRBD1 or TRBD2 (5 bases each). The V gene lost 2 bases and the J gene lost 2 bases, with 10 bases spanning the gap. This CDR3 has 13 residues. Per the germline V gene, CDR1 is GTSNPN and CDR2 is SVGIG (reference sequence). The CDR3: CAWSLGRAYEQYF. Here the CDR3 DNA reads TGTGCCTGGAGTCTGGGACGGGCCTACGAGCAGTACTTC.

Only one count was recorded for this clonotype. The chain combines TRBV13 with TRBJ1-1; the D is unclear. Germline CDR1 is PRHDT and CDR2 is FYEKMQ (reference sequence). The CDR3 has 14 residues. Trimming took off 3 bases at V and 3 bases at J, with 11 bases between the two ends. CDR3 region: CASSFGLWDTEAFF. CDR3 in DNA: TGTGCCAGCAGCTTCGGACTGTGGGACACTGAAGCTTTCTTT.

The gene calls are TRBV12-2 and TRBJ2-5; the D call TRBD1 from the table was never checked on the DNA. TRBV12-2 has pseudogene status. The CDR3 spans 16 residues. The CDR3 sequence is CASRPLLGRIQETQYF. The DNA for the CDR3 is TGTGCAAGTCGCCCCCTTTTGGGACGGATCCAAGAGACCCAGTACTTC.

This clonotype was counted a single time. The chain joins TRBV5-1 to TRBJ2-4; 7 bases agree with TRBD1. The junction had 19 bases not matched to a gene; V was cut back by 1 base and J by 0 bases. The CDR3 consists of 21 residues. Germline V gives CDR1 SGHRS, CDR2 YFSETQ. CDR3 residues: CASSLLPATTGASIAKNIQYF. DNA for the CDR3: TGCGCCAGCAGCTTGTTACCCGCTACCACAGGGGCTTCTATAGCCAAAAACATTCAGTACTTC.

The sample holds a few counts of this clonotype. The CDR3 region is CASSYSPGASSSYEQYF. CDR3 bases: TGTGCCAGCAGTTACTCGCCAGGGGCCTCAAGCTCCTACGAGCAGTACTTC. The genes are TRBV6-5 and TRBJ2-7; maybe TRBD1 (6 bases). The CDR3 contains 17 residues. In germline, CDR1 is MNHEY, CDR2 SVGAGI. The V end was cut by 0 bases, the J end by 0 bases, with 15 bases between.

This chain connects TRBV12-5 to TRBJ1-5; maybe TRBD1 (6 bases). This CDR3 is 14 amino acids long. V lost 9 bases, J lost 0 bases, and 12 bases lay in between. CDR1 is LGHNT, CDR2 FRNRAP, per germline. The CDR3 coding sequence is TGTGCTAGCTCGGGACAATTTAGCAATCAGCCCCAGCATTTT. Translation gives CASSGQFSNQPQHF.

The J gene is TRBJ2-7, the V gene TRBV30; 9 nucleotides align to TRBD1. Looked up from germline, CDR1 is GTSNPN and CDR2 is SVGIG (reference sequence). The CDR3 length is 14 residues. J lost 5 bases, V lost 4 bases, and 9 bases had no gene match. The CDR3, as DNA: TGTGCCTGGACCGAAGGACAGGGGAGTAACGAGCAGTACTTC. It translates to CAWTEGQGSNEQYF.

In its sample, this clonotype was seen a few times. This chain joins TRBV13 and TRBJ2-1; D gene ambiguous. Germline CDR1 reads PRHDT; CDR2 reads FYEKMQ (reference sequence). Trimming took 5 bases from V and 5 from J, leaving 7 bases between them. The CDR3 loop spans 12 amino acids. In DNA, the CDR3 is TGTGCCAGCAGCCCCGGTGACAATGAGCAGTTCTTC. It specifies CASSPGDNEQFF.

Details on this clonotype: At one boundary the junction diverges from the germline segment, which might be a read error. This chain links TRBV5-4 with TRBJ2-3; D call uncertain. Germline V gene lookup returns CDR1 SGHNT and CDR2 YYREEE (reference sequence). The CDR3 length is 13 residues. CDR3 nucleotide sequence: TGTGCCAGCAGTTTGGACAGCACAGATACGCAGTATTTT. It specifies CASSLDSTDTQYF.

The chain uses TRBV9 and TRBJ1-2; perhaps TRBD1 as D (6 bases). V gave up 4 bases and J gave up 4 bases, with 14 bases separating them. Germline V gene data show CDR1 as SGDLS and CDR2 as YYNGEE. The CDR3 is 14 residues long. The CDR3 loop reads CASSPGDRFYGYTF. CDR3 in DNA: TGTGCCAGCAGCCCCGGCGACAGGTTCTATGGCTACACCTTC.

The V gene is TRBV7-9, the J gene TRBJ2-1, with unresolved D. Per the germline V gene, CDR1 is SEHNR and CDR2 is FQNEAQ (reference sequence). The V end was cut by 1 base, the J end by 5 bases, with 12 bases between. The CDR3 extends over 15 amino acids. The CDR3 DNA reads as TGTGCCAGCAGCTTAGGGCTAGGTGGGGACAATGAGCAGTTCTTC. Protein: CASSLGLGGDNEQFF.

The chain uses TRBV5-6 and TRBJ1-1; D is unresolved. The length of the CDR3 is 14 residues. The germline V and J ends were trimmed by 0 bases and 4 bases, with 10 bases remaining between them. Germline CDR1 is SGHDT and CDR2 is YYEEEE. Here the CDR3 DNA reads TGTGCCAGCAGCTTGGTCGGACTTCTCACTGAAGCTTTCTTT. It translates to CASSLVGLLTEAFF.